The 10 T cell receptor beta chains below were found in one sample sequenced in a study of blood T cell repertoires in COVID-19. Profiled with immunoSEQ multiplex PCR; TCRdb holds only in-frame clones, not every one. This table has some 320,000 clones, 89% appearing once. Sequencing used peripheral blood. The receptors come from a young woman with COVID-19, enrolled during active disease.

The genes are TRBV7-6 and TRBJ1-3; D is unresolved. Looked up from germline, CDR1 is SGHVS and CDR2 is FNYEAQ. This CDR3 contains 14 residues. Trimming pared 4 bases from V and 2 bases from J, leaving 9 bases between. CDR3 loop: CASSSPGPGNTIYF. The CDR3 coding sequence is TGTGCCAGCAGCTCCCCAGGTCCTGGAAACACCATATATTTT. Filled out from reference TRBV7-6 and TRBJ1-3, the complete variable domain reads GAGVSQSPRYKVTKRGQDVALRCDPISGHVSLYWYRQALGQGPEFLTYFNYEAQQDKSGLPNDRFSAERPEGSISTLTIQRTEQRDSAMYRCASSSPGPGNTIYFGEGSWLTVV.

This CDR3 reads CASSTVGQGVSFNYGYTF. CDR3 nucleotides: TGTGCCAGCTCAACTGTGGGACAGGGTGTGTCCTTTAACTATGGCTACACCTTC. This chain links TRBV18 with TRBJ1-2, with 9 bases aligning to TRBD1. The germline CDR1 and CDR2 sequences are KGHSH and LQKENI. J gave up 1 base and V 5 bases, and 14 bases lay outside the gene matches. CDR3 length: 18 residues.

The chain links TRBV7-9 to TRBJ1-1; perhaps TRBD1 as D (5 bases). The V and J ends lost 6 bases and 3 bases respectively, with 14 bases between them. CDR1 and CDR2 from the germline V gene are SEHNR and FQNEAQ (reference sequence). The CDR3 loop spans 14 amino acids. CDR3 protein: CASSSPGGDTEAFF. Here the CDR3 DNA reads TGTGCCAGCAGTTCTCCCGGGGGGGACACTGAAGCTTTCTTT.

The chain is built from TRBV13 and TRBJ1-1, with 11 positions matching TRBD1. Germline V gene sequence: CDR1 PRHDT, CDR2 FYEKMQ (reference sequence). J lost 6 bases, V lost 4 bases, and 4 bases had no gene match. This CDR3 has 14 amino acids. The CDR3 DNA reads TGTGCCAGCAGCTGGGGACAGGGGGAACCTGAAGCTTTCTTT. Its protein is CASSWGQGEPEAFF.

V gene TRBV7-8 combines with J gene TRBJ2-5, with D hard to call. Germline V CDR1 and CDR2: SGHVS, FQNEAQ. V dropped 3 bases and J dropped 1 base, with 3 bases sitting between them. The CDR3 has 12 amino acids. For the CDR3, the DNA is TGTGCCAGCAGCTTCGGCCAAGAGACCCAGTACTTC. It yields the protein CASSFGQETQYF.

The chain combines TRBV6-4 with TRBJ2-3; maybe TRBD1 (5 bases). Per the germline V gene, CDR1 is MRHNA and CDR2 is SNTAGT. The CDR3 contains 15 residues. The germline V and J ends were trimmed by 2 bases and 5 bases, with 14 bases remaining between them. The CDR3 here is CASSDGASEVDTQYF. The CDR3 nucleotides read TGTGCCAGCAGTGACGGGGCTTCCGAGGTAGATACGCAGTATTTT.

The chain is built from TRBV19 and TRBJ2-7; D is perhaps TRBD1 (5 bases). CDR1 is LNHDA and CDR2 is SQIVND in the germline V gene (reference sequence). CDR3 length equals 13 residues. The V and J ends lost 5 bases and 5 bases respectively, with 13 bases between them. The chain's CDR3 is CASSLQGANEQYF. The DNA of the CDR3 is TGTGCCAGTAGTCTCCAGGGTGCCAACGAGCAGTACTTC.

The chain joins TRBV18 to TRBJ2-7; D unresolved. Trimming left V 2 bases short and J 5 bases short, with 13 bases between. Germline V CDR1 and CDR2: KGHSH, LQKENI. This CDR3 contains 14 residues. This CDR3 is CASSPSMRSNEQYF. CDR3 coding DNA: TGTGCCAGCTCACCAAGTATGCGATCGAACGAGCAGTACTTC.

The chain employs TRBV6-5 and TRBJ1-6, with 9 positions matching TRBD1. The junction had 5 bases not matched to a gene; V was cut back by 7 bases and J by 10 bases. This CDR3 comprises 13 residues. The germline V gene has CDR1 MNHEY and CDR2 SVGAGI. The CDR3 nucleotides read TGTGCCAGCACACAGGGGGCTGGGTCACCCCTCCACTTT. Translation gives CASTQGAGSPLHF.

The chain links TRBV12-3 or TRBV12-4 to TRBJ1-2; TRBD1 agrees at 9 bases. This CDR3 is 13 amino acids long. V trimming: 6 bases; J trimming: 5 bases; junction bases outside the gene matches: 4. The CDR3 protein is CASSPDRGYGYTF. The CDR3 bases are TGTGCCAGCAGCCCCGACAGGGGGTATGGCTACACCTTC.